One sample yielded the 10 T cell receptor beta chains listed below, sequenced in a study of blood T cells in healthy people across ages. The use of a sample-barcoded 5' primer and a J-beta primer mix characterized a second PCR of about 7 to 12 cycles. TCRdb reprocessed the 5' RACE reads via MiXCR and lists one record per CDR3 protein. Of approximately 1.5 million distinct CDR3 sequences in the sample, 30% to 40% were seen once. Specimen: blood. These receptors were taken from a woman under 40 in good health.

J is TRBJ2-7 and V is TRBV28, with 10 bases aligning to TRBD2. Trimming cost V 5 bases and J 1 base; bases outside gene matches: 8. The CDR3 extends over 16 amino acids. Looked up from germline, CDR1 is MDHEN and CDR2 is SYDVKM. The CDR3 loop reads CASSPLAGLTSYEQYF. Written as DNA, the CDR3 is TGTGCCAGCAGTCCACTAGCGGGACTTACTTCCTACGAGCAGTACTTC.

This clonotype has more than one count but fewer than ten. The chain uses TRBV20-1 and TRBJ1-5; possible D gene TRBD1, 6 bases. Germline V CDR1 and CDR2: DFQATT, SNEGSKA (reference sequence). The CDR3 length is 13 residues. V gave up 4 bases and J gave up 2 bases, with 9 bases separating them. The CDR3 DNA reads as TGCAGTGCTACAGGGGATGGCAATCAGCCCCAGCATTTT. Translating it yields CSATGDGNQPQHF.

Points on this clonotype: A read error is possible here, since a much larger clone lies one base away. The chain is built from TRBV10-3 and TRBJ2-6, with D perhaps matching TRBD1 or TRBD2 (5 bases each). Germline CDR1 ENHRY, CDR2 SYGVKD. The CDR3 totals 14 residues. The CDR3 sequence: CAISSGSGANVRTF. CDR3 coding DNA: TGTGCCATCTCATCGGGGTCTGGGGCCAACGTCCGGACTTTC.

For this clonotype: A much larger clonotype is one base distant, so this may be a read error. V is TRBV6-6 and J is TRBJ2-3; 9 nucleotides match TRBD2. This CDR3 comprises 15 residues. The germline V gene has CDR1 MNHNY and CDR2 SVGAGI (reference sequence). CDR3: CASSYGGGAGDSQYF. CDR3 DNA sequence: TGTGCCAGCAGTTACGGCGGGGGGGCAGGAGATTCGCAGTATTTT.

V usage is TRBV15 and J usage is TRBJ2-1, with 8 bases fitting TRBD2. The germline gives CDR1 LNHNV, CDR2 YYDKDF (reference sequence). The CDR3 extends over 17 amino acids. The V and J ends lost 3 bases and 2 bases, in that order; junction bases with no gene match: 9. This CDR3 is CATSRARAGGPYNEQFF. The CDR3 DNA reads TGTGCCACCAGCAGGGCACGGGCGGGGGGCCCCTACAATGAGCAGTTCTTC.

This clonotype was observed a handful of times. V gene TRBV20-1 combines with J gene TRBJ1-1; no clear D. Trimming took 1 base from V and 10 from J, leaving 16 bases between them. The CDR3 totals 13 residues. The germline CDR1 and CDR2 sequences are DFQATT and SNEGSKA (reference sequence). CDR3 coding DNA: TGCAGTGCTAGAGGCCAGTCGGGGAGCGGAGCTTTCTTT. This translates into CSARGQSGSGAFF.

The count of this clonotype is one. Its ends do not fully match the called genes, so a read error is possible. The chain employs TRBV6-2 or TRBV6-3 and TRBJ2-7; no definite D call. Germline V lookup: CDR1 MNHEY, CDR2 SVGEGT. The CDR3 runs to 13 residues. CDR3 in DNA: TGTGCCAGCAGGTACTCGAAGGGCAGCGAGCAGTACTTC. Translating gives CASRYSKGSEQYF.

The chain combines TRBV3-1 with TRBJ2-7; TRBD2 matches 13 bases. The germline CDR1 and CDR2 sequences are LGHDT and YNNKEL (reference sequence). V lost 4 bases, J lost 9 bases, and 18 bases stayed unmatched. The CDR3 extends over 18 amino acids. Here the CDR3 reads CASSRSMGTSGIYTAQYF. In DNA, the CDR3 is TGTGCCAGCAGCCGGTCCATGGGGACTAGCGGGATCTACACGGCGCAGTACTTC.

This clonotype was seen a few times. The CDR3 spells CASSLMDQSTDTQYF. The CDR3 bases are TGTGCCAGCAGTTTAATGGACCAAAGCACAGATACGCAGTATTTT. The genes are TRBV27 and TRBJ2-3; D is unclear. V lost 2 bases and J lost 0, with 9 bases in between. The CDR3 runs 15 residues. Germline lookup yields CDR1 MNHEY and CDR2 SMNVEV (reference sequence).

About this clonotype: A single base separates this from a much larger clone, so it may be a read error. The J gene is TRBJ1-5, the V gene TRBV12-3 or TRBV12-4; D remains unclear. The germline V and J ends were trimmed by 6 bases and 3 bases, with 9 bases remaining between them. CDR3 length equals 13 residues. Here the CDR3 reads CASRFAVNQPQHF. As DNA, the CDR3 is TGTGCCAGCAGGTTCGCGGTCAATCAGCCCCAGCATTTT.